This T cell receptor (beta chain) comes out of a study of CD8 T cells in Susac syndrome. Points from the study as a whole: Peak Susac CD8+ clonal expansion was seen in TEMRA cells and active patients.

Sequencing of TCR beta, carried out with a high-throughput approach, was applied to CD8+ and CD4+ T cells from the blood. FACS was used to enrich TEMRA cells, whereas the CD8+ and CD4+ T cells were obtained by negative isolation. The CDR3 consists of 16 residues. Germline values: CDR1 LNHDA, CDR2 SQIVND (reference sequence). Between the trimmed V and J ends, which lost 9 bases and 1 base, there was a span of 19 bases. Details on this clonotype: What it recognizes is unknown.

RNA, at about 0.45 to 1 ug, was reverse transcribed with random hexamers. Amplification of TCR beta CDR3 spanned 54 Vbeta and 13 Jbeta via immunoSEQ multiplex PCR. TCRdb reanalysed the immunoSEQ multiplex PCR reads using MiXCR and keeps one entry per CDR3 protein. The sample contains approximately 190,000 distinct CDR3 sequences, 95% of which appear only once. The chain links TRBV19 to TRBJ2-1; tentatively, D is TRBD2 (5 bases). Material: CD8+ T cells from PBMCs. This receptor was obtained from a human donor with Susac syndrome. The CDR3 region is CASGRSAGGSYNEQFF. The CDR3 DNA is TGTGCCAGCGGTAGATCGGCGGGCGGGTCCTACAATGAGCAGTTCTTC. Full variable domain (missing parts from reference TRBV19 and TRBJ2-1): DGGITQSPKYLFRKEGQNVTLSCEQNLNHDAMYWYRQDPGQGLRLIYYSQIVNDFQKGDIAEGYSVSREKKESFPLTVTSAQKNPTAFYLCASGRSAGGSYNEQFFGPGTRLTVL.